Here is one TCR beta chain with its context. This sample was included in a study of blood T cell repertoires in COVID-19. Per the authors' pipeline: It was from reference gene primer amplification that nucleated cell counts were estimated. Generated by immunoSEQ multiplex PCR, the TCRdb table keeps only in-frame clones and is missing some. V, J and clone size are taken as reported in that table, and D and trimming were inferred from the DNA itself. The sample lists hundreds of thousands of clones, roughly 90% seen once, with roughly 1.4% in the top ten. Material: peripheral blood. The TCR was taken from a woman in her twenties or thirties with active or convalescent COVID-19.

This chain's CDR3 is CASSQDRLAGVAEQFF. The DNA for the CDR3 is TGTGCCAGCAGCCAAGATCGACTAGCGGGAGTCGCTGAGCAGTTCTTC. This rearrangement joins TRBV3-1 (or the pseudogene TRBV3-2) to TRBJ2-1; 12 bases map to TRBD2. The CDR3 extends over 16 amino acids. V dropped 0 bases and J dropped 9; count of bases not matched to a gene: 6. Germline V CDR1 and CDR2: LGHDT, YNNKEL (reference sequence).